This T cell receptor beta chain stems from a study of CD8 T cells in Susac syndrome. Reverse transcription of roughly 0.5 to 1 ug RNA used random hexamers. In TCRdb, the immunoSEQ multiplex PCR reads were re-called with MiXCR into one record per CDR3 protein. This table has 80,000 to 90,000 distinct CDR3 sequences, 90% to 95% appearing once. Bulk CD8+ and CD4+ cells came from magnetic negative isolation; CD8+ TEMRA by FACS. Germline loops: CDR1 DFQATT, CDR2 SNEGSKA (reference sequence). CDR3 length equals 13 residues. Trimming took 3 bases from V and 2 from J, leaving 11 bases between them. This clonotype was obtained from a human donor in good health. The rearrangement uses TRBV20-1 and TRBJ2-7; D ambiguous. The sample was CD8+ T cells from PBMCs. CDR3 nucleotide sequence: TGCAGTGCTAGGACCGGGCTCGCCTACGAGCAGTACTTC. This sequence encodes CSARTGLAYEQYF.